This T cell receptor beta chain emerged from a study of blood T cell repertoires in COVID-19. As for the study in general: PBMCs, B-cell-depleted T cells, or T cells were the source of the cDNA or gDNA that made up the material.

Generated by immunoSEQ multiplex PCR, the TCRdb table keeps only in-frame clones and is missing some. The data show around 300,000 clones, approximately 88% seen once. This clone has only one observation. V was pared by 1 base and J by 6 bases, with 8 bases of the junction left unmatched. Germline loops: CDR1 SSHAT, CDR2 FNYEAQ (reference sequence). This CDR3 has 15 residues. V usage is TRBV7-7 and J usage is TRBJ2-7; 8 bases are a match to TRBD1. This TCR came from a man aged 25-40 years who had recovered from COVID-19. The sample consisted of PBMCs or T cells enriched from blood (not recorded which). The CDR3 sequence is CASSLGPADRGEQYF. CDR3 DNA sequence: TGTGCCAGCAGCTTAGGTCCCGCTGACAGGGGCGAGCAGTACTTC.